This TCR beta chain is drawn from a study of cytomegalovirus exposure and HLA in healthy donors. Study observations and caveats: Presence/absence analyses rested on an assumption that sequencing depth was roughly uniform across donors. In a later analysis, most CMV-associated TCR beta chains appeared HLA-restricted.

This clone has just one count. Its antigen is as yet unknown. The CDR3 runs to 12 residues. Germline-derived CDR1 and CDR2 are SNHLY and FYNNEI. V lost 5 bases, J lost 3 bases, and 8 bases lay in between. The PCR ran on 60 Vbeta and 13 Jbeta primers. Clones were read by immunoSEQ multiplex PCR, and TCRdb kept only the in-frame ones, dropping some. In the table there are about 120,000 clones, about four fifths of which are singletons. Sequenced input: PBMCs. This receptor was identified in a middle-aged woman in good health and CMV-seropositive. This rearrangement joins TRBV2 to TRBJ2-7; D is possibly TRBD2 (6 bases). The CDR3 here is CASSTGGYEQYF. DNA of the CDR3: TGTGCCAGCAGTACCGGGGGCTACGAGCAGTACTTC.